This TCR beta chain emerged from a study of T cells after yellow fever vaccination. Study findings and constraints: Repertoires obtained by FACS sorting could include abundant clonotypes that entered as contaminants from the bulk population.

This clonotype was observed at least ten times. Antigen unknown. Each CDR3 protein is one row after TCRdb ran MiXCR on the 5' RACE reads. The table lists hundreds of thousands of distinct CDR3 sequences, approximately 16% of them singletons. The sequence came from a man between 18 and 29 years old who received the YFV17D yellow fever vaccine. Sequenced here: PBMCs, sampled 4 to 5 days after the first yellow fever vaccination.

The CDR3 protein is CASRTSGGTDTQYF. CDR3 bases: TGTGCCAGCAGGACTAGCGGGGGCACAGATACGCAGTATTTT. The chain combines TRBV6-1 with TRBJ2-3; 11 bases match TRBD2. Germline V lookup: CDR1 MNHNS, CDR2 SASEGT. The CDR3 is 14 amino acids. Trimming at V came to 6 bases and at J to 1 base, leaving 0 bases not matched to a gene.